The sequence of this TCR beta chain was determined in a study of Japanese encephalitis immunity and Zika vaccine responses (dated by TCRdb to the early 2020s). The study in broad terms: The included participants were given three 5.0 ug doses of alum-adjuvanted ZPIV at weeks 0, 4 and 28. Some eleven participants were given two doses of JEV vaccine (IXIARO) 28 days apart, two to three months before the first ZPIV dose. Before ZPIV, approximately 13 participants were given one dose of YFV vaccine (YF-VAX), while nine participants were flavivirus-naive. For TCR sequencing, five to seven representative participants were selected from each pre-vaccination group, and samples were taken at week 0 (after pre-vaccination, before ZPIV) and at week 52. TCR repertoires from a few flavivirus-naive individuals were also analyzed at weeks 2, 6 and 52 after the start of ZPIV vaccination. For stimulations, either ZIKV structural-protein peptide pools divided into flavivirus-conserved and non-conserved sets or JEV or YFV peptides matching the pre-vaccination were used. ZIKV peptides were 15-mers overlapping by 11 residues, selected for NetMHCpan/NetMHCII-predicted epitopes with affinity below 50 nM. The study asked whether earlier vaccination against Japanese encephalitis virus (JEV) or yellow fever virus (YFV) shaped CD4 T cell responses to the Zika vaccine.

The method behind the library was 5' RACE. Before sequencing, the TCRbeta libraries were pooled in proportion to the number of cells sorted for each library. Total RNA was extracted from sorted cells with RNAzol RT, and cDNA was synthesized with an oligo(dT) primer and a template-switching oligo. The TCRbeta V-CDR3-J region was amplified by PCR between a SMARTer oligo primer and a TCRbeta constant-region primer using Kapa HiFi. Illumina adaptors and sample-specific index barcodes were added in a second PCR, with HighPrep bead cleanup and a Bioanalyzer check confirming a band of roughly 650 bp. The libraries were sequenced on an Illumina MiSeq using 2x151 bp paired-end reads. In the paper's pipeline: Reads were demultiplexed with an in-house Java program, and TCRbeta annotations were assigned and clonotypes were counted with MiXCR. Repertoire overlap was measured with Morisita-Horn indices from the R package vegan, along with UPGMA clustering and Circos plots of recurring clonotypes. Shannon diversity and richness were normalized to the maximum possible value based on input cell numbers, so that values between 0 and 1 were obtained. CDR3beta sequences were aligned with MUSCLE, distances were computed with SeqinR, and multidimensional scaling was plotted in R. TCRdb passed the public sequencing reads through fastp at Q25 and MiXCR, retaining productive beta sequences. One record per CDR3 amino acid sequence lists the most common genes and DNA. TCRdb's processing, not the authors' own work, is the source of the V and J calls. In all, the sample holds hundreds of distinct CDR3 sequences, and more than 2% of those were seen once. Of the sample, 20% to 25% is held by the ten largest clones.

The study at large found these results: Samples clustered by participant with no similarity between individuals, suggesting no public TCRs were detected. Repertoire similarity across time-points and stimulations was higher in JEV-pre-vaccinated donors than in YFV-pre-vaccinated donors, indicating more clonotypes shared between ZIKV and JEV stimulation. In JEV-pre-vaccinated donors, the repertoire richness of CD4 T cells responding to conserved ZIKV epitopes decreased significantly after ZPIV. Only a subset of trial participants with three doses and adequate samples was analyzed, not the entire vaccinated cohort. Peptide-pool deconvolution was not performed because of sample size limitations, and consequently the individual peptides driving cross-reactive responses were not identified. Only a few individuals showed CD8 T cell responses to ZIKV peptide pools, and those responses were very low in magnitude.

Ends trimmed: V by 7 bases, J by 6 bases; bases unmatched to a gene: 7. According to the germline V gene (reference sequence), CDR1 reads LNHDA and CDR2 reads SQIVND. The CDR3 goes from the cysteine to the phenylalanine over 13 residues. The DNA shown is the 39-base CDR3, in frame from base 1. By how much of the sample it makes up, this clonotype is medium-sized (0.01 to 0.1%). Per-base quality was not reported, and no clone a single base away is much larger than it. PBMCs were labeled with CellTrace CFSE and were cultured for about 6 days in RPMI containing approximately 8% human serum plus peptide pools at roughly 1 ug/mL each. Unfixed proliferating CD4 T cells were sorted on a BD FACSAria as live CD56-CD19-CD16-CD3+CD4+ CFSE-low cells. Enrolled adults were healthy and were found to be seronegative for ZIKV, JEV, YFV, DENV and WNV by microneutralization screening. Samples were obtained from a phase 1, double-blinded, randomized, placebo-controlled trial of an alum-adjuvanted Zika purified-inactivated virus (ZPIV) vaccine. Peripheral blood mononuclear cells were isolated by standard procedure and were kept frozen in liquid nitrogen until use.

The receptor was isolated from an adult woman who received an inactivated Zika virus vaccine. The chain is made from TRBV19 and TRBJ1-2; TRBD1 agrees with 8 junctional bases. The sequencing here drew on antigen-activated CD4+ T cells from blood, cultured, taken during a Zika inactivated vaccine study. The CDR3 region: CASTRTGFDGYTF. The nucleotides are TGTGCCAGTACCCGGACAGGGTTCGATGGCTACACCTTC.